This T cell receptor (beta chain) was observed in a study of cytomegalovirus exposure and HLA in healthy donors. Broader study findings: Presence/absence results assume similar sequencing depth per donor, which may not hold. A later analysis revealed that TCR association rates differed between HLA loci, peaking at DRB1 and bottoming out at HLA-C. Altogether, 164 TCR beta chains were recorded as cytomegalovirus-associated.

Concerning this clone itself: Its antigen is currently unknown.

Donors likely had unrecorded immune exposures despite being nominally healthy when sampled. This PCR relied on a set of 60 Vbeta primers and 13 Jbeta primers. Profiling relied on immunoSEQ multiplex PCR, and the TCRdb table lists in-frame clones only, not all of them. The table has 150,000 to 200,000 clones, less than 80% seen once. The CDR3 is 14 amino acids. V lost 1 base, J lost 4 bases, and 9 bases lay in between. Germline CDR1 SGHTA, CDR2 FQGNSA. The clonotype originates from a man aged 35 to 55 in good health and CMV-seronegative. Sample: PBMCs. V usage is TRBV7-2 and J usage is TRBJ2-3, with a weak D call TRBD1 (6 bases). The CDR3 protein is CASSLGNRADTQYF. In DNA form, the CDR3 reads TGTGCCAGCAGCTTAGGCAACAGGGCAGATACGCAGTATTTT.